The TCR beta chain described here comes from a study of T cell responses to AZD1222 COVID-19 vaccine. Notes on the study in general: Repertoires were obtained solely post-peak T cell response. Seropositive AZD1222 recipients at baseline numbered only five to seven.

About this clone: Its antigen is currently unknown.

Looked up from germline, CDR1 is MNHEY and CDR2 is SMNVEV (reference sequence). The CDR3 spans 17 residues. V gave up 4 bases and J gave up 3 bases; unmatched junction bases: 5. The method was immunoSEQ multiplex PCR; TCRdb's version includes in-frame clones alone and lacks a portion of them. Of about 140,000 clones in the sample, approximately 93% are singletons; the top ten hold over 0.9%. V and J are TRBV27 and TRBJ2-6; 11 bases align to TRBD1. This clonotype originated in an adult in good health. Sequencing was performed on peripheral blood, taken on day 0 of MenACWY control vaccination. The CDR3 is CASSSRTGGGGANVLTF. The CDR3 DNA reads TGTGCCAGCAGTTCTCGGACAGGGGGCGGTGGGGCCAACGTCCTGACTTTC.